Included here is one T cell receptor beta chain sequence, with context. Antigen: not known. The record originates from a study of T cell repertoires in ileal Crohn's disease. About the research overall: All patients had surgery for stricturing (61%) or penetrating (roughly 39%) disease. Postoperative therapy was given to about half: 11 thiopurines, 18 anti-TNF agents. Overall study findings and caveats: High-frequency clones were more common in sorted CD8 than CD4 cells.

Looked up from germline, CDR1 is SGHRS and CDR2 is YFSETQ. With V trimmed by 1 base and J by 8 bases, 11 bases remained unmatched. This CDR3 region has 15 residues. Each sample's TCRB immunosequencing used about 0.5 micrograms of biopsy DNA. Some clones are missing from TCRdb's copy, which holds only in-frame ones; the method was immunoSEQ multiplex PCR. The sample comprises over 11,000 clones, roughly 80% of which are singletons, and approximately 6% rests with the top ten. Sequencing input: ileal tissue. This TCR came from an adult with Crohn's disease. This chain connects TRBV5-1 to TRBJ1-2; the match to TRBD1 covers 7 bases. The CDR3 DNA reads TGCGCCAGCAGCTTGTCGGGACAGAGAGGGGAGGGCTACACCTTC. It yields the protein CASSLSGQRGEGYTF.